The 21 T cell receptor beta chains below come from one sample, sequenced in a study of cytomegalovirus exposure and HLA in healthy donors. Primers: 60 Vbeta forward and 13 Jbeta reverse. Clones were sequenced by immunoSEQ multiplex PCR, and TCRdb holds only the in-frame ones, with some missing. The sample records around 150,000 clones, roughly 77% being singletons. The material sequenced was PBMCs. Source of these receptors: a man aged 30-40 years in good health and CMV-seronegative.

This chain connects TRBV30 to TRBJ1-2; 10 bases fit TRBD1. The CDR3 extends over 15 amino acids. The V gene end was trimmed by 4 bases and the J gene end by 3 bases; junction bases not matched to a gene: 8. Looked up from germline, CDR1 is GTSNPN and CDR2 is SVGIG (reference sequence). The CDR3 nucleotides read TGTGCCTGGAAAATCACCGGGACAGGGGACTATGGCTACACCTTC. Residues: CAWKITGTGDYGYTF.

J is TRBJ2-7 and V is TRBV6-6; D is possibly TRBD2 (7 bases). Trimming stripped 4 bases from V and 2 bases from J, with 15 bases between. The germline V gene has CDR1 MNHNY and CDR2 SVGAGI (reference sequence). The CDR3 contains 15 residues. In DNA, the CDR3 is TGTGCCAGCAGTTCCTCAGGGGCGGGAGCCTACGAGCAGTACTTC. Residues: CASSSSGAGAYEQYF.

The genes are TRBV7-9 and TRBJ2-7; D unclear. The CDR3 is 12 residues long. V lost 6 bases and J 5 bases, leaving 11 bases between the germline ends. The germline CDR1 and CDR2 sequences are SEHNR and FQNEAQ (reference sequence). In DNA form, the CDR3 reads TGTGCCAGCAGTTGGGCCTTCAACGAGCAGTACTTC. Amino acids: CASSWAFNEQYF.

CDR3 sequence (DNA): TGTGCCTGGAGTGTACCCGGCTCCTACAATGAGCAGTTCTTC. It is translated as CAWSVPGSYNEQFF. The chain combines TRBV30 with TRBJ2-1; D not resolved. Looked up from germline, CDR1 is GTSNPN and CDR2 is SVGIG (reference sequence). Trimming shortened V by 0 bases and J by 0 bases, and 6 bases separated the two germline ends. The CDR3 is 14 amino acids.

V is TRBV5-1 and J is TRBJ1-2; D possibly corresponds to TRBD1 (5 bases). This CDR3 has 13 residues. The germline CDR1 and CDR2 sequences are SGHRS and YFSETQ. V was cut by 4 bases and J by 4 bases, with 11 bases left in between. The CDR3: CASSRQRLYGYTF. The DNA of the CDR3 is TGCGCCAGCAGCCGACAGAGACTCTATGGCTACACCTTC.

V usage is TRBV7-9 and J usage is TRBJ2-1; the match to TRBD2 covers 8 bases. Germline V gene sequence: CDR1 SEHNR, CDR2 FQNEAQ (reference sequence). The CDR3 contains 15 residues. Trimming took 5 bases from V and 3 from J; bases not matched to a gene: 6. This chain's CDR3 is CASSPREGDYNEQFF. The CDR3 coding sequence is TGTGCCAGCAGCCCACGGGAGGGGGACTACAATGAGCAGTTCTTC.

The count of this clone is one. The CDR3: CATTDGLVRETQYF. Here the CDR3 DNA reads TGTGCCACGACGGATGGACTAGTCAGAGAGACCCAGTACTTC. V is TRBV19 and J is TRBJ2-5; 7 bases agree with TRBD2. With 10 bases clipped from V and 4 bases from J, the junction kept 12 bases outside the gene matches. Germline lookup yields CDR1 LNHDA and CDR2 SQIVND (reference sequence). The CDR3 runs 14 residues.

The V gene is TRBV6-5, the J gene TRBJ2-7; no clear D gene. V was pared by 5 bases and J by 3 bases, with 11 bases between. Germline values: CDR1 MNHEY, CDR2 SVGAGI. This CDR3 region has 13 residues. The CDR3 loop reads CASSLIPGYEQYF. CDR3 nucleotides: TGTGCCAGCAGTCTGATTCCGGGCTACGAGCAGTACTTC.

The genes are TRBV4-1 and TRBJ1-1, with TRBD1 matching 12 bases. Trimming cost V 0 bases and J 1 base; bases outside gene matches: 9. Germline values: CDR1 MGHRA, CDR2 YSYEKL. The CDR3 spans 19 residues. CDR3 DNA sequence: TGCGCCAGCAGCCAAGATTTAGGGGGACAGGGGGCTTCGAACACTGAAGCTTTCTTT. Amino acid sequence: CASSQDLGGQGASNTEAFF.

The genes are TRBV2 and TRBJ2-7, with 7 bases aligning to TRBD1. The J segment lost 3 bases and the V segment lost 0 bases, leaving 5 bases of the junction unmatched. CDR1 is SNHLY and CDR2 is FYNNEI in the germline V gene. The CDR3 covers 15 residues. The CDR3 region has the DNA TGTGCCAGCAGTGAAGCGCGACAGGGCAGCTACGAGCAGTACTTC. It encodes CASSEARQGSYEQYF.

The gene calls are TRBV2 and TRBJ2-7; 9 nucleotides align to TRBD1. CDR3 length equals 14 residues. Germline V gene sequence: CDR1 SNHLY, CDR2 FYNNEI. J gave up 3 bases and V 5 bases, and 5 bases lay outside the gene matches. The DNA for the CDR3 is TGTGCCAGCAGTAAGGGACAGGGACGCTACGAGCAGTACTTC. Translating it yields CASSKGQGRYEQYF.

This sequence joins TRBV6-1 and TRBJ2-2; TRBD2 aligns across 7 bases. Looked up from germline, CDR1 is MNHNS and CDR2 is SASEGT. The CDR3 totals 15 residues. V dropped 5 bases and J dropped 3; count of bases not matched to a gene: 6. CDR3 nucleotide sequence: TGTGCCAGCAGTCCTTCCCGGGGGGACACCGGGGAGCTGTTTTTT. Amino acid sequence: CASSPSRGDTGELFF.

This clone occurred a few times. The chain couples TRBV9 to TRBJ1-4, with TRBD1 identical over 7 bases. The germline gives CDR1 SGDLS, CDR2 YYNGEE. The CDR3 runs 16 residues. V shed 4 bases, J shed 7 bases, and the junction held 13 bases outside the gene matches. The CDR3 nucleotides read TGTGCCAGCAGCCAGGACCGGGACAGCCCCGGTGAAAAACTGTTTTTT. It specifies CASSQDRDSPGEKLFF.

In DNA, the CDR3 is TGTGCCAGCAGCTTGGGGGCCCACACAGATACGCAGTATTTT. It specifies CASSLGAHTDTQYF. The rearrangement uses TRBV5-6 and TRBJ2-3; D gene uncertain. The germline gives CDR1 SGHDT, CDR2 YYEEEE. The V end lost 0 bases, the J end lost 2 bases, and 7 bases lay between the germline ends. This CDR3 spans 14 amino acids. Variable domain in full (rest from reference TRBV5-6 and TRBJ2-3): DAGVTQSPTHLIKTRGQQVTLRCSPKSGHDTVSWYQQALGQGPQFIFQYYEEEERQRGNFPDRFSGHQFPNYSSELNVNALLLGDSALYLCASSLGAHTDTQYFGPGTRLTVL.

V and J are TRBV4-1 and TRBJ2-5; 7 bases map to TRBD1. Losses at the gene ends were 3 bases for V and 1 base for J; bases not matched to a gene: 8. The CDR3 is 16 residues long. The V gene's germline CDR1 is MGHRA and CDR2 YSYEKL. The chain's CDR3 is CASSQATRQGQETQYF. CDR3 nucleotide sequence: TGCGCCAGCAGCCAGGCAACTCGACAGGGCCAAGAGACCCAGTACTTC.

This clone has a count of ten or more. V and J are TRBV4-1 and TRBJ2-1, with 8 bases lining up with TRBD1. CDR1 and CDR2 (germline): MGHRA, YSYEKL. CDR3 length equals 16 residues. Trimming cost V 4 bases and J 8 bases; bases outside gene matches: 13. The CDR3 is CASSRLGQGRVDEQFF. CDR3 coding DNA: TGCGCCAGCAGCCGCCTCGGACAGGGAAGGGTCGATGAGCAGTTCTTC.

The sample holds a few counts of this clone. CDR3 in amino acids: CASSQVWKAGGRNEQFF. The CDR3, as DNA: TGCGCCAGCAGCCAAGTTTGGAAAGCGGGAGGGCGGAATGAGCAGTTCTTC. This chain uses TRBV4-1 with TRBJ2-1; the match to TRBD2 covers 10 bases. After removal of 1 base from V and 7 bases from J, the junction contained 10 bases not matched to a gene. The CDR3 loop spans 17 amino acids. CDR1 is MGHRA, CDR2 YSYEKL, per germline.

This chain connects TRBV7-9 to TRBJ2-1; 8 nucleotides align to TRBD2. The germline CDR1 and CDR2 sequences are SEHNR and FQNEAQ (reference sequence). Trimming at V came to 5 bases and at J to 7 bases, leaving 7 bases not matched to a gene. The CDR3 covers 14 residues. The CDR3 spells CASSIGGAGNEQFF. The CDR3 region has the DNA TGTGCCAGCAGCATCGGGGGGGCGGGGAATGAGCAGTTCTTC.

The rearrangement uses TRBV27 and TRBJ1-1; the match to TRBD1 covers 9 bases. J was trimmed by 5 bases and V by 2 bases; bases with no gene match: 6. Germline values: CDR1 MNHEY, CDR2 SMNVEV (reference sequence). This CDR3 is built from 15 residues. The CDR3 loop is CASSLGTGGVTEAFF. DNA of the CDR3: TGTGCCAGCAGTTTAGGCACAGGGGGCGTGACTGAAGCTTTCTTT.

This chain joins TRBV6-1 and TRBJ1-1; 8 nucleotides align to TRBD1. J gave up 0 bases and V 3 bases, and 3 bases lay outside the gene matches. Germline V CDR1 and CDR2: MNHNS, SASEGT. This CDR3 has 15 amino acids. The CDR3 DNA follows: TGTGCCAGCAGTGACTACAGGGGGATGAACACTGAAGCTTTCTTT. Translated: CASSDYRGMNTEAFF.

The chain joins TRBV5-5 to TRBJ2-5; 8 bases agree with TRBD2. Germline V gives CDR1 SGHKS, CDR2 YYEKEE (reference sequence). CDR3 length: 16 residues. Trimming cost V 0 bases and J 5 bases; bases outside gene matches: 9. CDR3 loop: CASSLGALAGRETQYF. The CDR3, as DNA: TGTGCCAGCAGCTTGGGGGCCCTAGCGGGTCGGGAGACCCAGTACTTC.